This TCR beta chain was retrieved from a study of beta chain features in type 1 diabetes. Trimming stripped 10 bases from V and 2 bases from J, with 11 bases between. The CDR3 spans 13 residues. Germline V gene data show CDR1 as LNHNV and CDR2 as YYDKDF (reference sequence). Note on this clone: Its antigen remains unknown.

Expressed TCRB transcripts were sequenced after all isolated RNA was converted to cDNA. Data came from immunoSEQ multiplex PCR; TCRdb stores just in-frame clones and leaves some out. This sample has approximately 170,000 clones, with approximately 9.9% found just once. Notes on the study in general: There was a moderate but significant shortening of TCRB CDR3s in all four CD4+ subsets of Type 1 diabetes patients.

The source of this sequence is a woman aged 18-29 years in good health. This sequence joins TRBV15 and TRBJ1-4; tentatively, D is TRBD1 (6 bases). Input material: central memory CD4+ T cells from blood. The CDR3 region has the DNA TGTGCCAGTTCCAGGGGTACTAATGAAAAACTGTTTTTT. It is translated as CASSRGTNEKLFF.